The entry below describes one TCR beta chain. This record comes from a study of blood T cell repertoires in COVID-19. Overall study: Specimens from acute and convalescent COVID-19 originated in the United States, Italy and Spain.

The participants were between about 18 and 100 years old and came from about two dozen US areas. Cohort assignment relied on participant-reported clinical history. Donors in Cohort 3 who had recovered were those with two negative PCRs, healthcare professional clearance, or resolution of their symptoms. Sequencing was performed with immunoSEQ multiplex PCR; in TCRdb, only in-frame clones are kept and a portion is missing. Among around 380,000 clones listed, over 75% were seen once. The V gene's germline CDR1 is SNHLY and CDR2 FYNNEI. This CDR3 comprises 14 residues. V gave up 6 bases and J gave up 6 bases, with 17 bases separating them.

This clonotype was obtained from a man aged 30-40 years who had recovered from COVID-19. Sequencing was performed on PBMCs or T cells enriched from blood (not recorded which). This chain links TRBV2 with TRBJ1-1; D perhaps matches TRBD1 (6 bases). This CDR3 reads CASSETGRSPEAFF. In nucleotides, the CDR3 is TGTGCCAGCAGCGAGACAGGACGTTCCCCTGAAGCTTTCTTT.